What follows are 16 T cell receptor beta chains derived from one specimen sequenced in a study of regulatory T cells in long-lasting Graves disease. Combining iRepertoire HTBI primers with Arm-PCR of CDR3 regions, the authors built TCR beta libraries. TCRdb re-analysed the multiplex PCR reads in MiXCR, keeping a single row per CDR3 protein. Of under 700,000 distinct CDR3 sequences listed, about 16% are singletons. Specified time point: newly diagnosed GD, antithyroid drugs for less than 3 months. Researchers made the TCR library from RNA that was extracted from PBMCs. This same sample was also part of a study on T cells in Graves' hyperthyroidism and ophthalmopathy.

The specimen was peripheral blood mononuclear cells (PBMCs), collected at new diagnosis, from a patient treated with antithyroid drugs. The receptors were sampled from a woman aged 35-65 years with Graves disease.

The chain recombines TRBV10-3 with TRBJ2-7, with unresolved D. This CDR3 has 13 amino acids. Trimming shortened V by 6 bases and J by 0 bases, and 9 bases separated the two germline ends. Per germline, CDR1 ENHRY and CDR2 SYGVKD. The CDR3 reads CAIRRTDSYEQYF. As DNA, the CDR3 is TGTGCCATCAGGCGGACGGACTCCTACGAGCAGTACTTC.

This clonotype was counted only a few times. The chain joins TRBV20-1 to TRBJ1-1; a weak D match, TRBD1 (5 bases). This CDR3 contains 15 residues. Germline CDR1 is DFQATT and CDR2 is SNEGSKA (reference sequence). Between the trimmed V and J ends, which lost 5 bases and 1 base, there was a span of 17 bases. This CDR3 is CSALGTENKNTEAFF. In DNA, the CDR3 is TGCAGTGCTCTGGGGACGGAAAATAAGAACACTGAAGCTTTCTTT.

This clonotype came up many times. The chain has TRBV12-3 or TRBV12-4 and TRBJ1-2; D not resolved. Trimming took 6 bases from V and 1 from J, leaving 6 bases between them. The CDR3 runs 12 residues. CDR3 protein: CASSWGNYGYTF. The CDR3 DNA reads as TGTGCCAGCAGCTGGGGTAACTATGGCTACACCTTC.

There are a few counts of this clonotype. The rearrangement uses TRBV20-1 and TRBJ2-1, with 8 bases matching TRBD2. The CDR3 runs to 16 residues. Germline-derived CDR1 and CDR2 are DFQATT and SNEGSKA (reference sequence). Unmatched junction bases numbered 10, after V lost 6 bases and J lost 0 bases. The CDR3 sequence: CSARSNRGGSYNEQFF. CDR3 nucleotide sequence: TGCAGTGCCAGAAGTAATCGGGGGGGCTCCTACAATGAGCAGTTCTTC.

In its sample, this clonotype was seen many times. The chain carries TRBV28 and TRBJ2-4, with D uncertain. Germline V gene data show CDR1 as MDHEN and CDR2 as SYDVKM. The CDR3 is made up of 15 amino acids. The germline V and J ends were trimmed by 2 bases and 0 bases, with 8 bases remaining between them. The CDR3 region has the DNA TGTGCCAGCAGTTTAGATTCACAAGCCAAAAACATTCAGTACTTC. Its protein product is CASSLDSQAKNIQYF.

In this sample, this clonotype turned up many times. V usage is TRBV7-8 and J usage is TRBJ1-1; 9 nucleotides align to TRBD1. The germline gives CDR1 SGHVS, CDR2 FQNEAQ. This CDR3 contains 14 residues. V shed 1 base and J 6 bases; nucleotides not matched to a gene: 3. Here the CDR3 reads CASSLDRGRAEAFF. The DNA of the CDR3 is TGTGCCAGCAGCTTAGACAGGGGGCGTGCTGAAGCTTTCTTT.

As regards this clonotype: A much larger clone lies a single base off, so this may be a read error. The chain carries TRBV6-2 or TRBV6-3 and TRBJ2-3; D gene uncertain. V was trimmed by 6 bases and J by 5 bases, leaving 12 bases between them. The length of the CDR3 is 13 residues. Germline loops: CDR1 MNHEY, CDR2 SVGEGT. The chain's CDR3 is CASSQTARDTQYF. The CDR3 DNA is TGTGCCAGCAGCCAGACGGCGAGAGATACGCAGTATTTT.

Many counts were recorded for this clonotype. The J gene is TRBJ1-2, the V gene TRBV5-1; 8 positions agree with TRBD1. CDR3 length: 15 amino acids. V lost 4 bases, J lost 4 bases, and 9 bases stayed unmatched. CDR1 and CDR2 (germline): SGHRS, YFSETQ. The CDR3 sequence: CASSPQGASGYGYTF. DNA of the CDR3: TGCGCCAGCAGCCCGCAGGGGGCAAGTGGCTATGGCTACACCTTC. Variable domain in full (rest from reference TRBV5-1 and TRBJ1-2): KAGVTQTPRYLIKTRGQQVTLSCSPISGHRSVSWYQQTPGQGLQFLFEYFSETQRNKGNFPGRFSGRQFSNSRSEMNVSTLELGDSALYLCASSPQGASGYGYTFGSGTRLTVV.

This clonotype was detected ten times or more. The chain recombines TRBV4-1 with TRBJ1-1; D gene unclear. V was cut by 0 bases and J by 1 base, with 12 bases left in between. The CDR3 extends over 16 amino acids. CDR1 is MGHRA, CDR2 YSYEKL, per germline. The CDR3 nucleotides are TGCGCCAGCAGCCAAGATCTCGGGGAAAGGAACACTGAAGCTTTCTTT. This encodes CASSQDLGERNTEAFF.

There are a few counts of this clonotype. CDR3 residues: CATSRDLVAGGGYAFF. Written as DNA, the CDR3 is TGTGCCACCAGCAGAGACCTCGTGGCAGGGGGAGGTTACGCTTTCTTT. The rearrangement uses TRBV15 and TRBJ1-1, with TRBD1 matching 7 bases. The CDR3 is made up of 16 amino acids. CDR1 and CDR2 from the germline V gene are LNHNV and YYDKDF (reference sequence). J lost 11 bases, V lost 0 bases, and 15 bases had no gene match.

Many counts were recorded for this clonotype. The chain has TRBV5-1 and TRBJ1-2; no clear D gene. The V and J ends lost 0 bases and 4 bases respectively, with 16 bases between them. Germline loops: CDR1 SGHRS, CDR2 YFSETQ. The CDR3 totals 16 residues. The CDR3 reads CASSLESAGRGYGYTF. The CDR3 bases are TGCGCCAGCAGCTTGGAGTCCGCAGGCCGAGGCTATGGCTACACCTTC. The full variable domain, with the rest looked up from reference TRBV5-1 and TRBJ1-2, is KAGVTQTPRYLIKTRGQQVTLSCSPISGHRSVSWYQQTPGQGLQFLFEYFSETQRNKGNFPGRFSGRQFSNSRSEMNVSTLELGDSALYLCASSLESAGRGYGYTFGSGTRLTVV.

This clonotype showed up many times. The CDR3 is CSVEWMGNTEAFF. The CDR3, as DNA: TGCAGCGTTGAGTGGATGGGGAACACTGAAGCTTTCTTT. The chain employs TRBV29-1 and TRBJ1-1; the D is unclear. The CDR3 length is 13 residues. Per the germline V gene, CDR1 is SQVTM and CDR2 is ANQGSEA. The germline V and J ends were trimmed by 3 bases and 1 base, with 9 bases remaining between them.

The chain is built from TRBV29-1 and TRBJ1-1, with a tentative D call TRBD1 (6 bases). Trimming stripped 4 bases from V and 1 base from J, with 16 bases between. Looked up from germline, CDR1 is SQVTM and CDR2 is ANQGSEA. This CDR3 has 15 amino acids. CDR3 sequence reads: CSVANGGQGNTEAFF. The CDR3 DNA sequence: TGCAGCGTTGCAAACGGGGGGCAGGGGAACACTGAAGCTTTCTTT. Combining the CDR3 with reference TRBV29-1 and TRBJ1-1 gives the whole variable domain SAVISQKPSRDICQRGTSLTIQCQVDSQVTMMFWYRQQPGQSLTLIATANQGSEATYESGFVIDKFPISRPNLTFSTLTVSNMSPEDSSIYLCSVANGGQGNTEAFFGQGTRLTVV.

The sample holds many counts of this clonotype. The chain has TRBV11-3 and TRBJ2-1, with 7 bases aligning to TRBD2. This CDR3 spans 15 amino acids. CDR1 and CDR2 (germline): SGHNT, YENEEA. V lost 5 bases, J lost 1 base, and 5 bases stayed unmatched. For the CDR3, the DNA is TGTGCCAGCAGCCCCGGACTAGGGTCCTACAATGAGCAGTTCTTC. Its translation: CASSPGLGSYNEQFF.

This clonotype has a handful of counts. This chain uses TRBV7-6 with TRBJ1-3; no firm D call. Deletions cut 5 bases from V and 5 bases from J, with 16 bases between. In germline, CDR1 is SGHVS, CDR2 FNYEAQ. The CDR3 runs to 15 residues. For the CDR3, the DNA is TGTGCCAGCAGCGCCTACTCCGGGGAACGAAACACCATATATTTT. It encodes CASSAYSGERNTIYF.

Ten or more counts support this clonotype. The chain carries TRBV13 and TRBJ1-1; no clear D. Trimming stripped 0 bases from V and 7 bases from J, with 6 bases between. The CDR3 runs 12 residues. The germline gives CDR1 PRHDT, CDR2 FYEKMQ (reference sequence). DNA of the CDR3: TGTGCCAGCAGCTTAGGGCGGGTTGAAGCTTTCTTT. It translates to CASSLGRVEAFF.